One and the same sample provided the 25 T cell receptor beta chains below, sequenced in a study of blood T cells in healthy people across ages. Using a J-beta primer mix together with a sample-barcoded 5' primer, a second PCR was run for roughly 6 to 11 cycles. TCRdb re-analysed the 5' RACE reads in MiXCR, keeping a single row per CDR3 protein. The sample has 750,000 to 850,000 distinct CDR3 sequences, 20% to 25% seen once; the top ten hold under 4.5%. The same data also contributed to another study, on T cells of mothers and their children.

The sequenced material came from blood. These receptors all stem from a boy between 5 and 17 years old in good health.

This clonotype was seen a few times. CDR3 sequence (DNA): TGTGCCGGGCCACGGGGCGGAACCGGGGAGCTGTTTTTT. Encoded protein: CAGPRGGTGELFF. V and J are TRBV7-9 and TRBJ2-2; possibly TRBD1 or TRBD2 for D (5 bases each). Germline V gene lookup returns CDR1 SEHNR and CDR2 FQNEAQ (reference sequence). The V end lost 11 bases, the J end lost 5 bases, and 15 bases lay between the germline ends. CDR3 length: 13 amino acids. The full variable domain, rest sourced from reference TRBV7-9 and TRBJ2-2, is DTGVSQNPRHKITKRGQNVTFRCDPISEHNRLYWYRQTLGQGPEFLTYFQNEAQLEKSRLLSDRFSAERPKGSFSTLEIQRTEQGDSAMYLCAGPRGGTGELFFGEGSRLTVL.

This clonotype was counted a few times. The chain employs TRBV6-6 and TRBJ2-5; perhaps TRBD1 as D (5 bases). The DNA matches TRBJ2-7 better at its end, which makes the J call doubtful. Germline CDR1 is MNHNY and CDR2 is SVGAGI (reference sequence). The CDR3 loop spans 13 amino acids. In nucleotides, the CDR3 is TGTGCCAGCAGTGCTAACAGGTTCGACGAGCAGTACTTC. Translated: CASSANRFDEQYF.

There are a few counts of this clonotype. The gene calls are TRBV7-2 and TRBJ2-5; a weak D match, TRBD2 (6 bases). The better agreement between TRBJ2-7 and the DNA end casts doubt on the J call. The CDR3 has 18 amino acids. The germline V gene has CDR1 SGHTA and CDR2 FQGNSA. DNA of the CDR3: TGTGCCAGCAGCTTATCGACCGCCCGGAGGGCCCCTCCTTACGAGCAGTACTTC. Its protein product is CASSLSTARRAPPYEQYF.

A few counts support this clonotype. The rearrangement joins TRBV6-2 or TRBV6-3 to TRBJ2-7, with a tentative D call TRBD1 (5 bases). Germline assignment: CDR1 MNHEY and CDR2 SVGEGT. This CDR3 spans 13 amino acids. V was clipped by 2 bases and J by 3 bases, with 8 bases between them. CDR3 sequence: CASSYGDSYEQYF. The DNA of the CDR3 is TGTGCCAGCAGTTACGGTGACAGCTACGAGCAGTACTTC.

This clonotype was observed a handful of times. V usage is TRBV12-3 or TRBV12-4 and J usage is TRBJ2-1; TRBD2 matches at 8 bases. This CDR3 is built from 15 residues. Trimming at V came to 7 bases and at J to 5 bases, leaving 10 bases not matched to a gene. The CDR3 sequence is CASTPLAGPNNEQFF. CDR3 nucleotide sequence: TGTGCCAGCACCCCTCTAGCGGGTCCGAACAATGAGCAGTTCTTC.

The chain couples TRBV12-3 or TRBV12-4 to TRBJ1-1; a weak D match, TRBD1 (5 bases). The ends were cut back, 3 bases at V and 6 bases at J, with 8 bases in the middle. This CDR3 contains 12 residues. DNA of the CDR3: TGTGCCAGCAGTTTTAAGGGGTCTGAAGCTTTCTTT. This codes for CASSFKGSEAFF.

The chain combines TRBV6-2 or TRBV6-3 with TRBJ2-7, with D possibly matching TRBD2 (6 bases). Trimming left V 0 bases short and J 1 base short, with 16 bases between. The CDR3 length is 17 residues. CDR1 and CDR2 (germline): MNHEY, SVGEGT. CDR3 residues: CASSYSIIGRRSYEQYF. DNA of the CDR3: TGTGCCAGCAGTTACTCGATAATCGGGAGAAGGTCCTACGAGCAGTACTTC.

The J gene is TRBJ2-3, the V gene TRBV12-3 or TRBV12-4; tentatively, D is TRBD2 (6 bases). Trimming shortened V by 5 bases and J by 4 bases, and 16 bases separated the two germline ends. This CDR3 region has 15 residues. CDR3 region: CASSPSGTGADTQYF. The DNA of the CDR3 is TGTGCCAGCAGTCCCTCTGGGACGGGGGCAGATACGCAGTATTTT.

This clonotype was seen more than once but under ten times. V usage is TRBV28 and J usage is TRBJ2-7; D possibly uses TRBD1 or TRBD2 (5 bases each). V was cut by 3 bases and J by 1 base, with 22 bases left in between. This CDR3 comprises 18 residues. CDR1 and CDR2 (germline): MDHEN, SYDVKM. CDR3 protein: CASSFGLQGSLASYEQYF. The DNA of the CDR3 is TGTGCCAGCAGTTTCGGACTGCAGGGAAGCCTTGCATCCTACGAGCAGTACTTC.

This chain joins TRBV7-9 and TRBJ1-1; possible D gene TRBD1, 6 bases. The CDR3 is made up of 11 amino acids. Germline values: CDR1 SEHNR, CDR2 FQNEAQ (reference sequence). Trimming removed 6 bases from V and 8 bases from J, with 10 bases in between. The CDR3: CASRRGQEAFF. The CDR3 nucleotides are TGTGCCAGCAGGAGGGGACAAGAAGCTTTCTTT. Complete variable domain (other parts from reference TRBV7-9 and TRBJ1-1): DTGVSQNPRHKITKRGQNVTFRCDPISEHNRLYWYRQTLGQGPEFLTYFQNEAQLEKSRLLSDRFSAERPKGSFSTLEIQRTEQGDSAMYLCASRRGQEAFFGQGTRLTVV.

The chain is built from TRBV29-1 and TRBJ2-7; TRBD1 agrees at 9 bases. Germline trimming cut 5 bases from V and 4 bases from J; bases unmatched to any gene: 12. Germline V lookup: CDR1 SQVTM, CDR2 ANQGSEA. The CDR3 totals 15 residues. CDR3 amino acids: CSVYGQGRRGYEQYF. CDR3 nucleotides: TGCAGCGTTTATGGACAGGGGCGGAGAGGGTACGAGCAGTACTTC.

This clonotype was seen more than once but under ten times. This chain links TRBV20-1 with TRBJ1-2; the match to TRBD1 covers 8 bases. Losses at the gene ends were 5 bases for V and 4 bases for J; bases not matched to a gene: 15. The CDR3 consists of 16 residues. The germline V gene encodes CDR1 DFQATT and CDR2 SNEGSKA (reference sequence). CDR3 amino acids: CSAQDRDGSLGYGYTF. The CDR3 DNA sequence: TGCAGTGCTCAGGACAGGGACGGAAGTCTAGGCTATGGCTACACCTTC.

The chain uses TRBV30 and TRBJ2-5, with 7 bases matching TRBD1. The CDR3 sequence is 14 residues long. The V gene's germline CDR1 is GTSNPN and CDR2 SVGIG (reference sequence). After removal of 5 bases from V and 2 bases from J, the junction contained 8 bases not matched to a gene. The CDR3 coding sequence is TGTGCCTGGGAGGCTGGCAGGGGGCAAGAGACCCAGTACTTC. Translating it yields CAWEAGRGQETQYF.

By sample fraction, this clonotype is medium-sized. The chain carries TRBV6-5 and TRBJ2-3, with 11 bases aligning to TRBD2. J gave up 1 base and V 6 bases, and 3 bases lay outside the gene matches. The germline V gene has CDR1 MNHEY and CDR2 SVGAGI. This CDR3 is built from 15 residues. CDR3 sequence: CASRTGLAGTDTQYF. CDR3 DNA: TGTGCCAGCAGGACGGGACTAGCGGGCACAGATACGCAGTATTTT.

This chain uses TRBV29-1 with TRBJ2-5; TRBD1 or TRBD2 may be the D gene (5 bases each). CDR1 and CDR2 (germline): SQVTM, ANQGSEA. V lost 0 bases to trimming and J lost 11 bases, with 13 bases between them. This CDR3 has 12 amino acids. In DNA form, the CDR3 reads TGCAGCGTTGAAGATCTTCGAGGGGAGCAGTACTTC. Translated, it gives CSVEDLRGEQYF.

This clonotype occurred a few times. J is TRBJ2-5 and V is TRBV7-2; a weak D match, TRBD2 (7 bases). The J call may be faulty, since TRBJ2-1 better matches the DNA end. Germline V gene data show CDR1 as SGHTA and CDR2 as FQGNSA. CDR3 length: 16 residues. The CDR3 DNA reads TGTGCCAGCAGCTTAGCTGGGGGGGGGACACAGAATGAGCAGTTCTTC. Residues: CASSLAGGGTQNEQFF.

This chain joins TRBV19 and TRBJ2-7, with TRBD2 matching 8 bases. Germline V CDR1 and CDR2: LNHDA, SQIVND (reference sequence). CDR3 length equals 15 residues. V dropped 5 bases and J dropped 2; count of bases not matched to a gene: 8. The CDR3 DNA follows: TGTGCCAGTAGTGCCGGGGGTAGCGGGACCTACGAGCAGTACTTC. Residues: CASSAGGSGTYEQYF.

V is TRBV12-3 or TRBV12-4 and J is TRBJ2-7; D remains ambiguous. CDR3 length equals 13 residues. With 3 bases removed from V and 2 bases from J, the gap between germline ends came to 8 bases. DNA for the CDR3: TGTGCCAGCAGTTTTACCACTACCTACGAGCAGTACTTC. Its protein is CASSFTTTYEQYF.

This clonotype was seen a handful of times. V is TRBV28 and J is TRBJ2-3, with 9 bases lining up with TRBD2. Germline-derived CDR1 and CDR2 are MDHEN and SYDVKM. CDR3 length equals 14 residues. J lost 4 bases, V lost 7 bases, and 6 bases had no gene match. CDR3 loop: CASIGGRAADTQYF. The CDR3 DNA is TGTGCCAGCATAGGCGGGAGGGCCGCAGATACGCAGTATTTT.

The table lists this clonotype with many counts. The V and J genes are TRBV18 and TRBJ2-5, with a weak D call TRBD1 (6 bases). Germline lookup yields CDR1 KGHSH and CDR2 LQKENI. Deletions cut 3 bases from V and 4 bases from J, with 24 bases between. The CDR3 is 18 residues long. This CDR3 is CASSPRTRDTARRETQYF. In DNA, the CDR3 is TGTGCCAGCTCACCTCGGACAAGGGACACCGCGAGGCGAGAGACCCAGTACTTC.

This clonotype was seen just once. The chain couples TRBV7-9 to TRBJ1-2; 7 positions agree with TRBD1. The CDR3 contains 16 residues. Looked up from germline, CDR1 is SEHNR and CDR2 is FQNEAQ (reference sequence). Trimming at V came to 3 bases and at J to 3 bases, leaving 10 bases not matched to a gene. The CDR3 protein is CASSFSGRGNDYGYTF. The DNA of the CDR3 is TGTGCCAGCAGCTTTAGTGGCAGGGGGAATGACTATGGCTACACCTTC.

CDR3 in amino acids: CASSFGDSLGRQTHNYGYTF. CDR3 coding DNA: TGTGCCAGCAGTTTCGGGGACTCACTAGGGCGGCAAACTCATAACTATGGCTACACCTTC. This chain links TRBV12-3 or TRBV12-4 with TRBJ1-2; tentatively, D is TRBD1 (5 bases). V was cut by 3 bases and J by 1 base, with 27 bases left in between. CDR3 length: 20 amino acids.

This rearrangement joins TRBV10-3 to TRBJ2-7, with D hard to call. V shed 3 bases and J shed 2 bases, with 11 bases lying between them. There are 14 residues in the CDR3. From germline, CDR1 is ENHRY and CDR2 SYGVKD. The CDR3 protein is CAISDTTGPYEQYF. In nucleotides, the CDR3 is TGTGCCATCAGTGACACTACCGGTCCCTACGAGCAGTACTTC.

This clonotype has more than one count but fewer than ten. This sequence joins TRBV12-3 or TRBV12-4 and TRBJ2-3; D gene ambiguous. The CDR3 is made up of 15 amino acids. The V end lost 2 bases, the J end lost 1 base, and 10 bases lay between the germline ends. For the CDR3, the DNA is TGTGCCAGCAGTTTAAACCCCCTCGGCACAGATACGCAGTATTTT. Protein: CASSLNPLGTDTQYF.

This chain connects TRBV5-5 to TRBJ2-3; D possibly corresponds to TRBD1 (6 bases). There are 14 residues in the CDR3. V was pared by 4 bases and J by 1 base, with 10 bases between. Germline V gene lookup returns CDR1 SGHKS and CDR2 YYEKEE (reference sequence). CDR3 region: CASSMGHRTDTQYF. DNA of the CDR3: TGTGCCAGCAGCATGGGACATCGCACAGATACGCAGTATTTT.